This TCR beta chain was identified in a study of early T cells in non-severe SARS-CoV-2 infection. This clonotype occurred many times. Antigen unknown. Unique molecular identifiers were added to individual cDNA molecules. TCRdb re-analysed the 5' RACE reads in MiXCR, keeping a single row per CDR3 protein. Of 35,000 to 45,000 distinct CDR3 sequences listed, approximately 6% are singletons. Germline assignment: CDR1 WNHNN and CDR2 SYGVQD (reference sequence). The CDR3 sequence is 15 residues long. V was cut by 3 bases and J by 1 base, with 12 bases left in between. Whole-study results and caveats: In VDJdb matching, anti-spike CD8 responses were favored while private and CD4 specificities went missing.

This receptor was obtained from an adult who was a healthcare worker with PCR-confirmed SARS-CoV-2 infection or an uninfected control (not recorded which). Sequencing was carried out using whole blood. The chain carries TRBV10-1 and TRBJ1-1; D is ambiguous. The CDR3 DNA is TGCGCCAGCAGTGATCGACGGGGTACGAACACTGAAGCTTTCTTT. This gives the protein CASSDRRGTNTEAFF.